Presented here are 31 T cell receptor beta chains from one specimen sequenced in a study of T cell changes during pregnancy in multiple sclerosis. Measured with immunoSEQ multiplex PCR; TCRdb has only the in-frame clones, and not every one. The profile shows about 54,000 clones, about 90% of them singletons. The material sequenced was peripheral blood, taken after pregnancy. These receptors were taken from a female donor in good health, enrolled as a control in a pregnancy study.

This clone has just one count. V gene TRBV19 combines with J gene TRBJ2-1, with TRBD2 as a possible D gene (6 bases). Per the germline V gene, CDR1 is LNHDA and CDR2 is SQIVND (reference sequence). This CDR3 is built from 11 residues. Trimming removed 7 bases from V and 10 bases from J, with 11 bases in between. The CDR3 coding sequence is TGTGCCAGTACCCCGGGGGAAGAGCAGTTCTTC. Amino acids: CASTPGEEQFF. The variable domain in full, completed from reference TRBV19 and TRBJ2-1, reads DGGITQSPKYLFRKEGQNVTLSCEQNLNHDAMYWYRQDPGQGLRLIYYSQIVNDFQKGDIAEGYSVSREKKESFPLTVTSAQKNPTAFYLCASTPGEEQFFGPGTRLTVL.

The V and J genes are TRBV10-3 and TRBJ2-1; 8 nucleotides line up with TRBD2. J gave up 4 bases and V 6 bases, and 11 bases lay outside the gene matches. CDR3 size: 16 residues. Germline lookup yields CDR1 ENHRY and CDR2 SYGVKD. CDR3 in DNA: TGTGCCATCAGGGGACCCAGTGGGACTAGTTACAATGAGCAGTTCTTC. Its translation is CAIRGPSGTSYNEQFF.

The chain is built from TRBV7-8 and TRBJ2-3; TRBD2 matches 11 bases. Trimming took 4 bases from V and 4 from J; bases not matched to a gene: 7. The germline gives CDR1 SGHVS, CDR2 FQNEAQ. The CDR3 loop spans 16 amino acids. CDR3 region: CASSSRLAGNADTQYF. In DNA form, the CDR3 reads TGTGCCAGCAGCTCCAGACTAGCGGGGAACGCAGATACGCAGTATTTT.

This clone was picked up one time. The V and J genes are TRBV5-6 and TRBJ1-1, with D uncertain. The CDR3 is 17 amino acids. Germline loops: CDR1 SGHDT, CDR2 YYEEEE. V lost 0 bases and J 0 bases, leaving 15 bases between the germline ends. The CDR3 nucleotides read TGTGCCAGCAGCTTGGAGCTACGTCGCCCCCTGAACACTGAAGCTTTCTTT. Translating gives CASSLELRRPLNTEAFF.

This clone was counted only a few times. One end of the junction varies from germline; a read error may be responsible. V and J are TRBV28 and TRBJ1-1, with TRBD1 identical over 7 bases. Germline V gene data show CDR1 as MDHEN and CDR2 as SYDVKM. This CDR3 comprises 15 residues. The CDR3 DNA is TGTGCCAGCATTTTAGGGGGCCCAGGGGGCACTGAAGCTTTCTTT. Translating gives CASILGGPGGTEAFF.

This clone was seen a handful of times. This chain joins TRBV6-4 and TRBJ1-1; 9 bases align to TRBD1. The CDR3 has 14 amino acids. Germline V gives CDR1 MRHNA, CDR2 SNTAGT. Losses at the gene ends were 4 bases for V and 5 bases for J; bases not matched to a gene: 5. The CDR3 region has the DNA TGTGCCAGCAGTGCGGGACAGGGTGGGACTGAAGCTTTCTTT. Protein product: CASSAGQGGTEAFF.

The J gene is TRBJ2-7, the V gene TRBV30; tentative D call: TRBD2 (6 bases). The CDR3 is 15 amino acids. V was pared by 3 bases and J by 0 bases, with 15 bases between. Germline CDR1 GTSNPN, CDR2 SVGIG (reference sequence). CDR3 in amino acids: CAWRAGTANSYEQYF. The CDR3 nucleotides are TGTGCCTGGAGGGCCGGGACTGCGAACTCCTACGAGCAGTACTTC.

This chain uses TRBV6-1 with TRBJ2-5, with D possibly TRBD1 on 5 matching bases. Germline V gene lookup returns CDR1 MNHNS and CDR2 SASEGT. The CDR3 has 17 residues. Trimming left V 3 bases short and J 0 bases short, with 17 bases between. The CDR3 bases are TGTGCCAGCAGTGATACAAAAAGGGGATGGGACCAAGAGACCCAGTACTTC. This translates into CASSDTKRGWDQETQYF.

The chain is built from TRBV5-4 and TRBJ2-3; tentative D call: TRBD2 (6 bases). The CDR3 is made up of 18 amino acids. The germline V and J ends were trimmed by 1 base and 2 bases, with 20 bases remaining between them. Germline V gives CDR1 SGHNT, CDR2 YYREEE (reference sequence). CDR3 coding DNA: TGTGCCAGCAGCTTGAGAGGGGAAGCTGGGACTTTCACAGATACGCAGTATTTT. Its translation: CASSLRGEAGTFTDTQYF.

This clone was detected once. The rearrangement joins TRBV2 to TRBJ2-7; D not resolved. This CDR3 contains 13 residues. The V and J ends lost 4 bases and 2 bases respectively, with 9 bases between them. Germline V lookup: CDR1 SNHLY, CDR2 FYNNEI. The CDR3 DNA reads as TGTGCCAGCAGTGGAGAACCCCCCTACGAGCAGTACTTC. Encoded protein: CASSGEPPYEQYF.

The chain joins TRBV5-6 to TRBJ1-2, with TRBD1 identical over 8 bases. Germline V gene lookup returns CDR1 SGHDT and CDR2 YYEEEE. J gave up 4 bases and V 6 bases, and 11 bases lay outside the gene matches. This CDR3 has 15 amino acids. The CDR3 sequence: CASTATGERAYGYTF. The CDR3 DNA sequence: TGTGCCAGCACCGCGACAGGGGAAAGGGCCTATGGCTACACCTTC.

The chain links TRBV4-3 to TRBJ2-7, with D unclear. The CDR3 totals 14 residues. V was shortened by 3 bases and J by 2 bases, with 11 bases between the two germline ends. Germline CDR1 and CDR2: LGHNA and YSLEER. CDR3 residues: CASSHLLPPYEQYF. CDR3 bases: TGCGCCAGCAGCCACCTACTACCACCCTACGAGCAGTACTTC.

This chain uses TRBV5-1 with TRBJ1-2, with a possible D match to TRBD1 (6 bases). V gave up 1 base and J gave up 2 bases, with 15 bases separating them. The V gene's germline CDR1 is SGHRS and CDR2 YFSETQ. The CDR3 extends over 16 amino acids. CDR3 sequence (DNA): TGCGCCAGCAGCTTGAGTTCAGGGGTACTCAACTATGGCTACACCTTC. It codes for CASSLSSGVLNYGYTF. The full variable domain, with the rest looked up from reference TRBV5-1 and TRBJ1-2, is KAGVTQTPRYLIKTRGQQVTLSCSPISGHRSVSWYQQTPGQGLQFLFEYFSETQRNKGNFPGRFSGRQFSNSRSEMNVSTLELGDSALYLCASSLSSGVLNYGYTFGSGTRLTVV.

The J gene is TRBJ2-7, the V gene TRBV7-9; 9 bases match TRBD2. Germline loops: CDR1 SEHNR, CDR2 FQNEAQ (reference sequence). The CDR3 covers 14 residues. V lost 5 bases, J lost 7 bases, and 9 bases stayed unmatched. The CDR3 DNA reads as TGTGCCAGCAGCCGTAGCGGGAGAAGCGGGGAGCAGTACTTC. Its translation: CASSRSGRSGEQYF. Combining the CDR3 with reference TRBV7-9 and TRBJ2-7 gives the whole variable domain DTGVSQNPRHKITKRGQNVTFRCDPISEHNRLYWYRQTLGQGPEFLTYFQNEAQLEKSRLLSDRFSAERPKGSFSTLEIQRTEQGDSAMYLCASSRSGRSGEQYFGPGTRLTVT.

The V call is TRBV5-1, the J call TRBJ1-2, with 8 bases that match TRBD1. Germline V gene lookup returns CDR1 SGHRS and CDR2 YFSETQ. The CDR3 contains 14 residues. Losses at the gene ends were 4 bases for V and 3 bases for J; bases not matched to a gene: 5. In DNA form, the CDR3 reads TGCGCCAGCAGCACCAGGGGGCAAGACTATGGCTACACCTTC. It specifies CASSTRGQDYGYTF.

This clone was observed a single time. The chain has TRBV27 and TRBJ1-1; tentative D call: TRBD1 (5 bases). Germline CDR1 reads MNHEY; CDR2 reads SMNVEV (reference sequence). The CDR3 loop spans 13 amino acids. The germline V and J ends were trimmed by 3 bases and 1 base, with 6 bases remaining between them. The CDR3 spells CASSFTGNTEAFF. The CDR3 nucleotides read TGTGCCAGCAGTTTCACAGGGAACACTGAAGCTTTCTTT.

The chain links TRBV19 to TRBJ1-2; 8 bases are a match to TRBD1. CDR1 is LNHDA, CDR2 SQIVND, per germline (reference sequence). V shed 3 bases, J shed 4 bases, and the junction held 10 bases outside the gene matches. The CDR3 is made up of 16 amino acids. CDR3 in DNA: TGTGCCAGTAGTATGTCCCGGGACAGGATAATCTATGGCTACACCTTC. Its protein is CASSMSRDRIIYGYTF.

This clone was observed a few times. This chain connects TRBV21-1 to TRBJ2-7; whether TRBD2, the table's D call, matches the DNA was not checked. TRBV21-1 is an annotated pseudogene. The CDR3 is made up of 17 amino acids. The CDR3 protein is CASSPTGLAGVLYEQYF. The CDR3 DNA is TGTGCCAGCAGCCCGACGGGACTAGCGGGAGTACTCTACGAGCAGTACTTC.

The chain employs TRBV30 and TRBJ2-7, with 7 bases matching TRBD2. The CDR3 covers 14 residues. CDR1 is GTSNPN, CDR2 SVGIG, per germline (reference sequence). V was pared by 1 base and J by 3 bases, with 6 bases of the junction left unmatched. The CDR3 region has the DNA TGTGCCTGGAGTGCTGGCGGGGGTTTCTACGAGCAGTACTTC. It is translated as CAWSAGGGFYEQYF. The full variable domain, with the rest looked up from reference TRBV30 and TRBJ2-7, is SQTIHQWPATLVQPVGSPLSLECTVEGTSNPNLYWYRQAAGRGLQLLFYSVGIGQISSEVPQNLSASRPQDRQFILSSKKLLLSDSGFYLCAWSAGGGFYEQYFGPGTRLTVT.

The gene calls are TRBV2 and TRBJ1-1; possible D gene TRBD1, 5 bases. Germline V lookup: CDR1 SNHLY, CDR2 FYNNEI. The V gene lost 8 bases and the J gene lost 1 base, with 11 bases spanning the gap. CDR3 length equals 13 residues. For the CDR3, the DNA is TGTGCCAGCGGGGGGGTTGGGAACACTGAAGCTTTCTTT. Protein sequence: CASGGVGNTEAFF.

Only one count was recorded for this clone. The CDR3 coding sequence is TGTGCCAGCAGCTTCAGGACTAGCGGGGTCGACGAGCAGTACTTC. Translated: CASSFRTSGVDEQYF. The chain carries TRBV7-8 and TRBJ2-7; 12 bases align to TRBD2. Trimming at V came to 3 bases and at J to 5 bases, leaving 5 bases not matched to a gene. This CDR3 comprises 15 residues. Germline loops: CDR1 SGHVS, CDR2 FQNEAQ.

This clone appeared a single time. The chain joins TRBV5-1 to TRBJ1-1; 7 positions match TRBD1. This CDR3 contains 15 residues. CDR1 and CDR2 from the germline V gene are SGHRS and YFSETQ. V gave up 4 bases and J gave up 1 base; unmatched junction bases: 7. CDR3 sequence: CASSPYRGRNTEAFF. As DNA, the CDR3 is TGCGCCAGCAGCCCGTACAGGGGAAGGAACACTGAAGCTTTCTTT.

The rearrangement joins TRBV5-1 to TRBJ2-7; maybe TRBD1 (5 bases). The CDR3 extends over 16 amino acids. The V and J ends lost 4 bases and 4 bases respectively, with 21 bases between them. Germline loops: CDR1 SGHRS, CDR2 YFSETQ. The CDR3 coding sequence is TGCGCCAGCAGCGGTGGCAGGGTGTGGGCACAATACGAGCAGTACTTC. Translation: CASSGGRVWAQYEQYF. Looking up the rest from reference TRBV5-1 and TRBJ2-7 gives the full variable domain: KAGVTQTPRYLIKTRGQQVTLSCSPISGHRSVSWYQQTPGQGLQFLFEYFSETQRNKGNFPGRFSGRQFSNSRSEMNVSTLELGDSALYLCASSGGRVWAQYEQYFGPGTRLTVT.

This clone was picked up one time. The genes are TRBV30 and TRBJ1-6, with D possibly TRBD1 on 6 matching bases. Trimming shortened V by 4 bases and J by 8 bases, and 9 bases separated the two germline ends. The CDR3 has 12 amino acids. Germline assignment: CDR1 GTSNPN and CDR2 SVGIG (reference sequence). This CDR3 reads CAWTAGDSPLHF. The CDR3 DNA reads TGTGCCTGGACGGCAGGGGATTCACCCCTCCACTTT.

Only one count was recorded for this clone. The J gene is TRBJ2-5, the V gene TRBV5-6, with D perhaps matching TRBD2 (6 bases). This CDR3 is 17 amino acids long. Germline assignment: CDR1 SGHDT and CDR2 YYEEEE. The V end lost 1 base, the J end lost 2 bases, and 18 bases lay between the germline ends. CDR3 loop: CASSLLGHGGGQETQYF. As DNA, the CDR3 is TGTGCCAGCAGCTTGTTAGGGCATGGGGGAGGACAAGAGACCCAGTACTTC.

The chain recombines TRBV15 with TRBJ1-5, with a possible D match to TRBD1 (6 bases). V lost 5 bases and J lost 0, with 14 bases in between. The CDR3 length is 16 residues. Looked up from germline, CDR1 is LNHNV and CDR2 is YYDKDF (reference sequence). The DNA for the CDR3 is TGTGCCACCAGCGCTGCCCCGGACAGTAGCAATCAGCCCCAGCATTTT. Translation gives CATSAAPDSSNQPQHF. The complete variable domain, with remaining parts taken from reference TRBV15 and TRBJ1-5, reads DAMVIQNPRYQVTQFGKPVTLSCSQTLNHNVMYWYQQKSSQAPKLLFHYYDKDFNNEADTPDNFQSRRPNTSFCFLDIRSPGLGDTAMYLCATSAAPDSSNQPQHFGDGTRLSIL.

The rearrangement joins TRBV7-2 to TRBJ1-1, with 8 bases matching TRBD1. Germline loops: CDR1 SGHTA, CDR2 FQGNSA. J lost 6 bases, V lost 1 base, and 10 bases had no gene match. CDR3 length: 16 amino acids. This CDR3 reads CASSLEGGATGAEAFF. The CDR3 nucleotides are TGTGCCAGCAGCTTAGAGGGGGGAGCGACAGGGGCTGAAGCTTTCTTT.

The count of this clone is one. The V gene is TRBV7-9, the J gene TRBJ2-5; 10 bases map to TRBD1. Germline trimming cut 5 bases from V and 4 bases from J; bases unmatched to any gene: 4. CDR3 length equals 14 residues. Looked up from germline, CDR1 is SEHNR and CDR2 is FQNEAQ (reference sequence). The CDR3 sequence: CASSDRGQVETQYF. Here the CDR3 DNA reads TGTGCCAGCAGCGACAGGGGGCAAGTAGAGACCCAGTACTTC.

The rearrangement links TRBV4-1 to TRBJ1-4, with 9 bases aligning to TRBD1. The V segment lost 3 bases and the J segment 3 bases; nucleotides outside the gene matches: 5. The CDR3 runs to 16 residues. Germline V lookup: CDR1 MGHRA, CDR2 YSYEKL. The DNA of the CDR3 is TGCGCCAGCAGCCAGGACAGGGGCGCCCCTAATGAAAAACTGTTTTTT. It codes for CASSQDRGAPNEKLFF.

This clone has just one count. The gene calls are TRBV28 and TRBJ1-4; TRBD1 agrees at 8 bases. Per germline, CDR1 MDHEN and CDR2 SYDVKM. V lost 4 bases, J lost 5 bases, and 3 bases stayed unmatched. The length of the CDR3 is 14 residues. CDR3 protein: CASSSGQANEKLFF. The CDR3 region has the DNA TGTGCCAGCAGTTCGGGACAGGCGAATGAAAAACTGTTTTTT.

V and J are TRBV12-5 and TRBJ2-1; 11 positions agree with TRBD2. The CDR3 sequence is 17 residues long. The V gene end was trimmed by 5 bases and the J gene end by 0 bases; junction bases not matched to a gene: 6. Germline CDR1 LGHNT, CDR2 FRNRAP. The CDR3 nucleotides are TGTGCTAGTGGTCTGACTAGCGGGGCTAGCTCCTACAATGAGCAGTTCTTC. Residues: CASGLTSGASSYNEQFF. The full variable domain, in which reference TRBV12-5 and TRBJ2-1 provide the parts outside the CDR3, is DARVTQTPRHKVTEMGQEVTMRCQPILGHNTVFWYRQTMMQGLELLAYFRNRAPLDDSGMPKDRFSAEMPDATLATLKIQPSEPRDSAVYFCASGLTSGASSYNEQFFGPGTRLTVL.